This T cell receptor beta chain was retrieved from a study of monozygotic twins with inflammatory bowel disease. Study-level findings and limits: A distinction between different T cell subtypes was not possible. By inverse Simpson index, TCRbeta diversity was lower in IBD patients than in healthy co-twins.

Notes on this clonotype: Its antigen is not known.

CDR1 SGHTA and CDR2 FQGNSA come from the germline V gene. CDR3 length equals 13 residues. Template-switch reactions added UMIs with a 6-nucleotide sample barcode. Reanalyzing the 5' RACE reads, TCRdb keeps one entry per CDR3 protein, without DNA. Here the sample table reports approximately 330,000 distinct CDR3 sequences. Skipping T cell sorting, the study isolated total RNA directly from whole blood. The sample consisted of blood. This chain links TRBV7-2 with TRBJ1-2. This TCR was recovered from a human donor with ulcerative colitis or Crohn's disease, or a healthy co-twin of an affected twin (not recorded which). The CDR3: CASSLARIYGYTF. Looking up the rest from reference TRBV7-2 and TRBJ1-2 gives the full variable domain: GAGVSQSPSNKVTEKGKDVELRCDPISGHTALYWYRQSLGQGLEFLIYFQGNSAPDKSGLPSDRFSAERTGGSVSTLTIQRTQQEDSAVYLCASSLARIYGYTFGSGTRLTVV.